This T cell receptor beta chain derives from a study of graft-versus-host responses after intestinal transplantation. Study context: Each patient got anti-thymocyte globulin induction, then tacrolimus and steroids for roughly 3 years.

As to this clone: Its antigen remains unidentified.

The CDR3 covers 15 residues. The junction had 9 bases not matched to a gene; V was cut back by 0 bases and J by 9 bases. Germline CDR1 SGDLS, CDR2 YYNGEE. Method: immunoSEQ multiplex PCR; TCRdb's copy keeps in-frame clones and lacks some. The profile covers around 96,000 clones, with around nine tenths appearing a single time and roughly 0.15% taken by the ten largest. The chain couples TRBV9 to TRBJ2-1; 7 bases are a match to TRBD2. Sequencing was performed on unstimulated CD4+ T cells sorted from spleen or lymph node cells, taken before intestinal transplant. The sequence came from a human donor who received an intestinal transplant. CDR3 sequence reads: CASSVGRGSPPEQFF. CDR3 coding DNA: TGTGCCAGCAGCGTAGGGCGGGGGTCACCCCCTGAGCAGTTCTTC.